These 30 T cell receptor beta chains originate from one sample sequenced in a study of cytomegalovirus exposure and HLA in healthy donors. Profiling relied on immunoSEQ multiplex PCR, and the TCRdb table lists in-frame clones only, not all of them. The sample carries 150,000 to 200,000 clones, about 81% recorded once. Sequenced: PBMCs. These receptors were obtained from a woman in her twenties or thirties in good health and CMV-seronegative.

This chain uses TRBV7-8 with TRBJ2-7; TRBD1 might be the D (6 bases). Trimming took 6 bases from V and 7 from J, leaving 16 bases between them. The CDR3 sequence is 13 residues long. The germline V gene has CDR1 SGHVS and CDR2 FQNEAQ. In nucleotides, the CDR3 is TGTGCCAGCAGACCTCGACAGGTTGGAGAGCAGTACTTC. Its protein product is CASRPRQVGEQYF. The full variable domain, with the rest looked up from reference TRBV7-8 and TRBJ2-7, is GAGVSQSPRYKVAKRGQDVALRCDPISGHVSLFWYQQALGQGPEFLTYFQNEAQLDKSGLPSDRFFAERPEGSVSTLKIQRTQQEDSAVYLCASRPRQVGEQYFGPGTRLTVT.

In this sample, this clone turned up a few times. The chain employs TRBV4-2 and TRBJ2-5; TRBD1 matches 7 bases. Trimming removed 4 bases from V and 5 bases from J; junction bases left unmatched: 13. Germline V gene lookup returns CDR1 LGHNA and CDR2 YNFKEQ. The CDR3 spans 16 residues. The CDR3: CASSLTGTATEETQYF. CDR3 bases: TGTGCCAGCAGCCTTACCGGGACAGCCACCGAGGAGACCCAGTACTTC.

This clone was detected many times. The chain combines TRBV10-2 with TRBJ2-7, with TRBD2 matching 13 bases. Germline V gene data show CDR1 as WSHSY and CDR2 as SAAADI. This CDR3 contains 15 residues. Unmatched junction bases numbered 4, after V lost 6 bases and J lost 2 bases. The CDR3 coding sequence is TGCGCCAGCAGAGGACTAGCGGGAGCTCCCTACGAGCAGTACTTC. It codes for CASRGLAGAPYEQYF.

Written as DNA, the CDR3 is TGTGCCAGCAGCCCAGGGACAGGGTTCTCCTACGAGCAGTACTTC. It is translated as CASSPGTGFSYEQYF. The chain couples TRBV7-9 to TRBJ2-7; 9 bases map to TRBD1. Germline V CDR1 and CDR2: SEHNR, FQNEAQ (reference sequence). V gave up 5 bases and J gave up 0 bases; unmatched junction bases: 5. This CDR3 comprises 15 residues. The full variable domain, completed using reference TRBV7-9 and TRBJ2-7, is DTGVSQNPRHKITKRGQNVTFRCDPISEHNRLYWYRQTLGQGPEFLTYFQNEAQLEKSRLLSDRFSAERPKGSFSTLEIQRTEQGDSAMYLCASSPGTGFSYEQYFGPGTRLTVT.

The chain combines TRBV19 with TRBJ1-1, with D perhaps matching TRBD1 (5 bases). V shed 0 bases and J shed 11 bases, with 16 bases lying between them. CDR1 is LNHDA and CDR2 is SQIVND in the germline V gene (reference sequence). The CDR3 totals 14 residues. The CDR3 coding sequence is TGTGCCAGTAGTATAGATATGACAGAGAAAATGGCTTTCTTT. It yields the protein CASSIDMTEKMAFF. Full variable domain (outside the CDR3, taken from reference TRBV19 and TRBJ1-1): DGGITQSPKYLFRKEGQNVTLSCEQNLNHDAMYWYRQDPGQGLRLIYYSQIVNDFQKGDIAEGYSVSREKKESFPLTVTSAQKNPTAFYLCASSIDMTEKMAFFGQGTRLTVV.

This chain joins TRBV7-7 and TRBJ2-5; TRBD2 aligns across 7 bases. This CDR3 has 16 amino acids. The junction had 11 bases not matched to a gene; V was cut back by 2 bases and J by 5 bases. Germline CDR1 is SSHAT and CDR2 is FNYEAQ (reference sequence). The CDR3 is CASSLSGIGAGETQYF. The DNA for the CDR3 is TGTGCCAGCAGCTTATCCGGCATAGGAGCGGGGGAGACCCAGTACTTC.

This sequence joins TRBV18 and TRBJ2-3, with D unclear. CDR1 is KGHSH, CDR2 LQKENI, per germline. This CDR3 is built from 15 residues. Trimming removed 2 bases at V and 1 base at J, with 10 bases between. The CDR3 spells CASSPRAFRTDTQYF. For the CDR3, the DNA is TGTGCCAGCTCACCAAGAGCCTTTCGCACAGATACGCAGTATTTT.

The chain couples TRBV5-1 to TRBJ2-1, with 7 bases identical to TRBD2. This CDR3 comprises 15 residues. V was clipped by 1 base and J by 3 bases; unmatched bases: 4. Per germline, CDR1 SGHRS and CDR2 YFSETQ. The CDR3 region is CASSLSGESYNEQFF. CDR3 sequence (DNA): TGCGCCAGCAGCTTGAGCGGGGAGAGCTACAATGAGCAGTTCTTC.

The gene calls are TRBV9 and TRBJ2-1; 12 bases agree with TRBD2. CDR1 and CDR2 from the germline V gene are SGDLS and YYNGEE. This CDR3 spans 16 amino acids. V lost 2 bases and J lost 6; bases outside the gene matches: 6. DNA of the CDR3: TGTGCCAGCAGCGTCCTTGGACTAGCGGGGTCCAATGAGCAGTTCTTC. Protein sequence: CASSVLGLAGSNEQFF.

V gene TRBV28 combines with J gene TRBJ2-1; 11 bases map to TRBD2. Germline-derived CDR1 and CDR2 are MDHEN and SYDVKM. CDR3 length equals 19 residues. V trimming: 6 bases; J trimming: 5 bases; junction bases outside the gene matches: 18. The CDR3 region is CASRYTSGGISGHDNEQFF. CDR3 DNA sequence: TGTGCCAGCAGATATACTAGCGGGGGCATCTCGGGCCACGACAATGAGCAGTTCTTC.

The chain uses TRBV7-2 and TRBJ2-7; TRBD1 might be the D (7 bases). Per germline, CDR1 SGHTA and CDR2 FQGNSA. The V gene lost 3 bases and the J gene lost 7 bases, with 31 bases spanning the gap. The CDR3 runs 19 residues. The CDR3 nucleotides read TGTGCCAGCAGCTTGCAGGGGGGTGGCGAGGGAGTTTGGAGACGGGAGCAGTACTTC. This gives the protein CASSLQGGGEGVWRREQYF.

The gene calls are TRBV11-2 and TRBJ2-7; D perhaps matches TRBD1 (5 bases). Germline V gives CDR1 SGHAT, CDR2 FQNNGV. The CDR3 runs 15 residues. V shed 1 base and J shed 3 bases, with 13 bases lying between them. CDR3 coding DNA: TGTGCCAGCAGCTTAGCCGTGCAGGGTTTCTACGAGCAGTACTTC. Its protein is CASSLAVQGFYEQYF.

This clone was seen a single time. V is TRBV7-8 and J is TRBJ2-7; 10 bases are a match to TRBD2. Germline V gene lookup returns CDR1 SGHVS and CDR2 FQNEAQ. This CDR3 region has 17 residues. Trimming cost V 2 bases and J 5 bases; bases outside gene matches: 12. The CDR3 here is CASSLWLAGGSRDEQYF. CDR3 sequence (DNA): TGTGCCAGCAGCTTATGGTTAGCGGGAGGTAGTAGAGACGAGCAGTACTTC.

This chain joins TRBV6-5 and TRBJ1-2; D is ambiguous. The germline V gene encodes CDR1 MNHEY and CDR2 SVGAGI. CDR3 length: 12 residues. The V end was cut by 7 bases, the J end by 8 bases, with 14 bases between. CDR3 coding DNA: TGTGCCAGCAAAACCCCCAATGAGGGCTACACCTTC. It encodes CASKTPNEGYTF.

J is TRBJ2-7 and V is TRBV27; D may be TRBD1 (6 bases). V lost 8 bases to trimming and J lost 1 base, with 15 bases between them. The CDR3 loop spans 14 amino acids. Germline values: CDR1 MNHEY, CDR2 SMNVEV (reference sequence). CDR3 sequence reads: CASRGDTLSYEQYF. CDR3 nucleotides: TGTGCCAGCCGTGGGGACACACTTTCCTACGAGCAGTACTTC.

The chain couples TRBV6-5 to TRBJ2-3; no reliable D call. The CDR3 spans 14 residues. V lost 2 bases and J lost 1, with 7 bases in between. Germline values: CDR1 MNHEY, CDR2 SVGAGI. CDR3: CASSYEAGTDTQYF. The CDR3 bases are TGTGCCAGCAGTTACGAAGCTGGCACAGATACGCAGTATTTT.

This clone turned up a few times. The J gene is TRBJ1-5, the V gene TRBV2; D remains ambiguous. Trimming pared 8 bases from V and 7 bases from J, leaving 12 bases between. Per the germline V gene, CDR1 is SNHLY and CDR2 is FYNNEI. The CDR3 consists of 12 residues. CDR3 sequence reads: CASALMVQPQHF. The CDR3 DNA is TGTGCCAGCGCGCTGATGGTCCAGCCCCAGCATTTT.

The chain couples TRBV27 to TRBJ1-1; 9 bases are a match to TRBD1. The V gene end was trimmed by 5 bases and the J gene end by 8 bases; junction bases not matched to a gene: 12. This CDR3 has 15 amino acids. The germline V gene encodes CDR1 MNHEY and CDR2 SMNVEV (reference sequence). CDR3 bases: TGTGCCAGCAGTCTCCGCCAAACACAGGGGGCCGAAGCTTTCTTT. Translating it yields CASSLRQTQGAEAFF.

For this clone: One end of the junction fails to match germline, which may point to a read error. The chain carries TRBV20-1 and TRBJ2-7, with D uncertain. Germline V gene sequence: CDR1 DFQATT, CDR2 SNEGSKA (reference sequence). The CDR3 spans 10 residues. The CDR3 region is CSAYSNEQYF. CDR3 DNA sequence: TGCAGTGCTTACTCCAACGAGCAGTACTTC.

The rearrangement links TRBV27 to TRBJ2-3; TRBD2 aligns across 8 bases. The ends lost 5 bases at V and 0 bases at J; junction bases unmatched: 4. Germline V lookup: CDR1 MNHEY, CDR2 SMNVEV (reference sequence). This CDR3 region has 15 residues. The CDR3 bases are TGTGCCAGCAGTCGGGGGGGGGTGAGCACAGATACGCAGTATTTT. Protein product: CASSRGGVSTDTQYF.

Points on this clone: The same CDR3 also results from other DNA sequences found in this sample. V usage is TRBV5-1 and J usage is TRBJ2-2; 7 nucleotides align to TRBD1. The CDR3 spans 14 residues. V dropped 0 bases and J dropped 6; count of bases not matched to a gene: 2. Germline assignment: CDR1 SGHRS and CDR2 YFSETQ. DNA for the CDR3: TGCGCCAGCAGCTTGGGTACAGGGGCCGGGGAGCTGTTTTTT. Translated, it gives CASSLGTGAGELFF.

The CDR3, as DNA: TGTGCCAGCAGCAAAACAGCTCTACCTCGCAATCAGCCCCAGCATTTT. The encoded protein is CASSKTALPRNQPQHF. The V gene is TRBV21-1, the J gene TRBJ1-5; TRBD1, the table's D call, was not compared with the DNA. TRBV21-1 is given as a pseudogene. There are 16 residues in the CDR3.

The CDR3 coding sequence is TGTGCCAGCAGCTTGGCCAGCACAGGGGTTAATGAAGCTTTCTTT. Its protein product is CASSLASTGVNEAFF. The V and J genes are TRBV5-4 and TRBJ1-1; TRBD1 matches at 7 bases. This CDR3 is built from 15 residues. Germline trimming cut 0 bases from V and 7 bases from J; bases unmatched to any gene: 9. Germline values: CDR1 SGHNT, CDR2 YYREEE (reference sequence).

The chain carries TRBV18 and TRBJ2-7, with D possibly matching TRBD2 (6 bases). Germline values: CDR1 KGHSH, CDR2 LQKENI. V lost 0 bases and J lost 7, with 16 bases in between. The CDR3 length is 15 residues. The CDR3 DNA sequence: TGTGCCAGCTCACCACCGAATGCACTAGCCTTGGAGCAGTACTTC. Translated: CASSPPNALALEQYF.

This clone was counted between two and nine times. The chain uses TRBV2 and TRBJ2-7, with D maybe TRBD1 (6 bases). Trimming removed 6 bases from V and 0 bases from J, with 6 bases in between. There are 12 residues in the CDR3. The germline CDR1 and CDR2 sequences are SNHLY and FYNNEI. The CDR3 here is CASRDSSYEQYF. The CDR3 region has the DNA TGTGCCAGCAGGGACAGCTCCTACGAGCAGTACTTC.

This clone was picked up a small number of times. The genes are TRBV6-5 and TRBJ1-2, with D unclear. The V gene lost 0 bases and the J gene lost 7 bases, with 9 bases spanning the gap. Looked up from germline, CDR1 is MNHEY and CDR2 is SVGAGI. The CDR3 contains 13 residues. The DNA for the CDR3 is TGTGCCAGCAGTTACTCGATGAGGAGTGGCTACACCTTC. It specifies CASSYSMRSGYTF.

This chain connects TRBV7-2 to TRBJ2-7; D is possibly TRBD1 (6 bases). This CDR3 region has 15 residues. Germline V gene sequence: CDR1 SGHTA, CDR2 FQGNSA. V lost 6 bases to trimming and J lost 4 bases, with 19 bases between them. CDR3 sequence (DNA): TGTGCCAGCAGTCCCTCACGGACAGATATTTACGAGCAGTACTTC. This encodes CASSPSRTDIYEQYF.

This chain uses TRBV30 with TRBJ1-3, with D maybe TRBD1 (6 bases). V was trimmed by 3 bases and J by 3 bases, leaving 18 bases between them. The CDR3 spans 16 residues. Looked up from germline, CDR1 is GTSNPN and CDR2 is SVGIG (reference sequence). The CDR3 region has the DNA TGTGCCTGGAGAATAACGGGGGGCGAATTTGGAAACACCATATATTTT. Protein product: CAWRITGGEFGNTIYF.

V is TRBV5-4 and J is TRBJ2-7; D ambiguous. Germline CDR1 is SGHNT and CDR2 is YYREEE (reference sequence). This CDR3 comprises 14 residues. V was pared by 5 bases and J by 4 bases, with 16 bases between. The CDR3 sequence is CASSREVSGYEQYF. The CDR3 coding sequence is TGTGCCAGCAGTCGTGAGGTGTCGGGTTACGAGCAGTACTTC.

The rearrangement links TRBV7-6 to TRBJ2-7; 9 bases map to TRBD2. This CDR3 is 15 amino acids long. The germline gives CDR1 SGHVS, CDR2 FNYEAQ. V shed 5 bases, J shed 0 bases, and the junction held 5 bases outside the gene matches. For the CDR3, the DNA is TGTGCCAGCAGCCCAACTAGCGGGCACTCCTACGAGCAGTACTTC. This sequence encodes CASSPTSGHSYEQYF.